Listed below are T cell receptor beta chains from one sample, sequenced in a study of T cell repertoires in cytomegalovirus infection. No antigen has been identified for these receptors. TCRdb itself ran the reads through MiXCR, one entry per CDR3 protein. Of approximately 990,000 distinct CDR3 sequences in the sample, around 30% were seen once. Sequenced here: cultured CD8+ T cells from PBMCs, sampled from culture after CMV antigen stimulation. The receptors shown here come from a human donor in good health (CMV status not recorded). Some clones in this sample may be carry-over from other donors' samples. CDR3s include the opening cysteine and the closing phenylalanine or tryptophan. Fields, in order: V gene, clone size, D gene, J gene, CDR3 protein, CDR3 DNA. D genes are given only for firm matches. Size tells how often a clone was seen (once, few, many) or the class of an expanded clone, and some rows leave it out.

v_gene: TRBV12-3/TRBV12-4
abundance: many
d_gene: NA
j_gene: TRBJ2-3
CDR3aa: CASSLGPAWDTQYF
CDR3nt: TGTGCCAGCAGTCTAGGACCCGCCTGGGATACGCAGTATTTT

v_gene: TRBV19
abundance: few
d_gene: NA
j_gene: TRBJ2-2
CDR3aa: CASINRDNTGELFF
CDR3nt: TGTGCCAGTATAAACCGGGACAACACCGGGGAGCTGTTTTTT

v_gene: TRBV9
abundance: NA
d_gene: TRBD1
j_gene: TRBJ1-1
CDR3aa: CASSVESGQGLRRAFF
CDR3nt: TGTGCCAGCAGCGTAGAATCGGGACAGGGTCTCCGGAGGGCTTTCTTT

v_gene: TRBV7-9
abundance: few
d_gene: NA
j_gene: TRBJ2-7
CDR3aa: CASSGGGRQSSYEQYF
CDR3nt: TGTGCCAGCAGCGGGGGGGGCCGCCAGAGCTCCTACGAGCAGTACTTC

v_gene: TRBV6-8
abundance: NA
d_gene: NA
j_gene: TRBJ2-1
CDR3aa: CASSSLGGADEQFF
CDR3nt: TGTGCCAGCAGTTCCCTAGGTGGGGCGGATGAGCAGTTCTTC

v_gene: TRBV12-3/TRBV12-4
abundance: NA
d_gene: TRBD1
j_gene: TRBJ2-3
CDR3aa: CASSFRGHRGGVGDTQYF
CDR3nt: TGTGCCAGCAGTTTTAGGGGCCACAGGGGTGGGGTAGGAGATACGCAGTATTTT

v_gene: TRBV4-3
abundance: NA
d_gene: NA
j_gene: TRBJ2-1
CDR3aa: CASSQEVQGTEQFF
CDR3nt: TGCGCCAGCAGCCAAGAAGTACAGGGTACTGAGCAGTTCTTC

v_gene: TRBV7-9
abundance: few
d_gene: TRBD1
j_gene: TRBJ1-2
CDR3aa: CASSFGQGVTIYGYTF
CDR3nt: TGTGCCAGCAGCTTTGGACAGGGCGTAACGATCTATGGCTACACCTTC

v_gene: TRBV19
abundance: NA
d_gene: TRBD2
j_gene: TRBJ2-3
CDR3aa: CASSRQSRGGPSTDTQYF
CDR3nt: TGTGCCAGTAGTCGACAGTCTCGGGGGGGCCCTAGCACAGATACGCAGTATTTT

v_gene: TRBV28
abundance: many
d_gene: TRBD1
j_gene: TRBJ1-2
CDR3aa: CASRVFSPLLLTGGQGADGYTF
CDR3nt: TGTGCCAGCAGAGTTTTCTCCCCTCTTCTCCTCACCGGCGGACAGGGGGCGGATGGCTACACCTTC